Listed below are T cell receptor beta chains from one sample, sequenced in a study of OX40 agonist ivuxolimab in advanced cancers. Repertoires were generated with immunoSEQ multiplex PCR, while TCRdb's copy carries only in-frame clones and drops some. The table records over 90,000 clones, roughly 94% of them present only once. The sequencing used CD4+ or CD8+ T cells sorted from blood, collected in a trial of the OX40 agonist ivuxolimab. The receptor set was obtained from an adult with an advanced solid tumor such as melanoma, head and neck, liver or kidney cancer. CDR3s include the opening cysteine and the closing phenylalanine or tryptophan. Each record gives: V gene, CDR3 length, CDR3 protein.

V gene: TRBV19
CDR3 length: 13
CDR3 protein: CASSMQLLYGYTF

V gene: TRBV18
CDR3 length: 15
CDR3 protein: CASSPGQGLNSPLHF

V gene: TRBV9
CDR3 length: 16
CDR3 protein: CASSVGTTGSTDTQYF

V gene: TRBV29-1
CDR3 length: 15
CDR3 protein: CSARGGLEGYNGYTF

V gene: TRBV28
CDR3 length: 16
CDR3 protein: CASSFTLGTLSYEQYF

V gene: TRBV6-5
CDR3 length: 15
CDR3 protein: CASSFYRGQGYGYTF

V gene: TRBV6-1
CDR3 length: 13
CDR3 protein: CASTREIWSPLHF

V gene: TRBV10-3
CDR3 length: 15
CDR3 protein: CAISDVDRGGEKLFF

V gene: TRBV15
CDR3 length: 16
CDR3 protein: CATSTFPTQAVGGYTF

V gene: TRBV19
CDR3 length: 15
CDR3 protein: CASSASGTPIRTQYF

V gene: TRBV2
CDR3 length: 15
CDR3 protein: CASSPRDVGTGELFF

V gene: TRBV18
CDR3 length: 15
CDR3 protein: CASSPRTANTGELFF

V gene: TRBV29-1
CDR3 length: 13
CDR3 protein: CSLFQYSTDTQYF

V gene: TRBV7-2
CDR3 length: 18
CDR3 protein: CASSLRSGTGLLNTEAFF

V gene: TRBV14
CDR3 length: 16
CDR3 protein: CASSRKGGTGVTEAFF

V gene: TRBV9
CDR3 length: 16
CDR3 protein: CASSARNGQVSDTQYF

V gene: TRBV7-3
CDR3 length: 15
CDR3 protein: CASSGQAWGTGELFF

V gene: TRBV2
CDR3 length: 12
CDR3 protein: CATGIARETQYF

V gene: TRBV10-3
CDR3 length: 13
CDR3 protein: CASARGLDYGYTF

V gene: TRBV9
CDR3 length: 13
CDR3 protein: CASSVGGENTQYF

V gene: TRBV10-1
CDR3 length: 13
CDR3 protein: CASRPDRFAEAFF

V gene: TRBV6-5
CDR3 length: 12
CDR3 protein: CASSSINTEAFF

V gene: TRBV5-4
CDR3 length: 20
CDR3 protein: CASSLKGGSLILPHTDTQYF

V gene: TRBV5-1
CDR3 length: 14
CDR3 protein: CASSHGTSFYEQYF

V gene: TRBV4-1
CDR3 length: 13
CDR3 protein: CASSQGRANVLTF

V gene: TRBV7-8
CDR3 length: 16
CDR3 protein: CASSALGGAANYGYTF

V gene: TRBV7-9
CDR3 length: 16
CDR3 protein: CASSSPREGRGEKLFF